This T cell receptor beta chain was found in a study of blood T cell repertoires in COVID-19. Germline lookup yields CDR1 LGHNA and CDR2 YNFKEQ. This CDR3 contains 17 residues. Unmatched junction bases numbered 10, after V lost 2 bases and J lost 3 bases. Generated by immunoSEQ multiplex PCR, the TCRdb table keeps only in-frame clones and is missing some. Here the sample spans 400,000 or so clones, around 89% being singletons. This receptor was obtained from a man aged 25 to 40 who had recovered from COVID-19. The source material was PBMCs or T cells enriched from blood (not recorded which). The chain is built from TRBV4-2 and TRBJ2-7; 10 bases align to TRBD2. In nucleotides, the CDR3 is TGTGCCAGCAGCCAAAACCCTAGCGGGAGCTCCCTCTACGAGCAGTACTTC. Protein product: CASSQNPSGSSLYEQYF.